This note documents a single T cell receptor (beta chain) sequence. Its specificity is not known. The sample comes from a study of T cells in Graves' hyperthyroidism and ophthalmopathy. Study results and caveats: The model foresaw ophthalmopathy a median roughly 6.3 months prior to onset.

From RNA transcripts, TCR beta CDR3 regions were amplified. HTBI primers drove first-round RT-PCR of the TCR CDR3. TCRdb fed the multiplex PCR reads into MiXCR, producing one record per CDR3 protein. This table holds 85,000 to 110,000 distinct CDR3 sequences, 40% to 50% found once. Reasons for excluding patients were uncontrolled infection, other autoimmune disease, pregnancy or lactation. Diagnosis rested on symptoms, serum thyroxine and TRAb, thyroid ultrasound, and orbital computed tomography. The PBMCs were taken from 10 ml of fresh peripheral blood. The TCR was taken from a man aged 40-49 years with Graves' hyperthyroidism. The sequencing sample was made of blood.

The CDR3 here is CATSDTSGYNRELFF. The CDR3 coding sequence is TGTGCCACCAGTGATACCTCCGGTTATAACCGGGAGCTGTTTTTT. The genes are TRBV24-1 and TRBJ2-2; D gene uncertain. Per the germline V gene, CDR1 is KGHDR and CDR2 is SFDVKD. Trimming took off 3 bases at V and 9 bases at J, with 16 bases between the two ends. The CDR3 covers 15 residues.